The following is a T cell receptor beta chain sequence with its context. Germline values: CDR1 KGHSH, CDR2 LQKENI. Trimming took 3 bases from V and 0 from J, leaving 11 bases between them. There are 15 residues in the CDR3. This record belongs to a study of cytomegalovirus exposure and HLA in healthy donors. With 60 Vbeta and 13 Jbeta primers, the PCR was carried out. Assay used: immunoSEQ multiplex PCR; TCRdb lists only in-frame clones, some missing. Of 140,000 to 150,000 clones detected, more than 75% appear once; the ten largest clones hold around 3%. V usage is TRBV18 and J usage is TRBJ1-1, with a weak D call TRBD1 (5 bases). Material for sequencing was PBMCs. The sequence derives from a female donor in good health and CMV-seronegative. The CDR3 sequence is CASSPVTGLNTEAFF. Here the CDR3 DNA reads TGTGCCAGCTCACCGGTAACAGGACTGAACACTGAAGCTTTCTTT.